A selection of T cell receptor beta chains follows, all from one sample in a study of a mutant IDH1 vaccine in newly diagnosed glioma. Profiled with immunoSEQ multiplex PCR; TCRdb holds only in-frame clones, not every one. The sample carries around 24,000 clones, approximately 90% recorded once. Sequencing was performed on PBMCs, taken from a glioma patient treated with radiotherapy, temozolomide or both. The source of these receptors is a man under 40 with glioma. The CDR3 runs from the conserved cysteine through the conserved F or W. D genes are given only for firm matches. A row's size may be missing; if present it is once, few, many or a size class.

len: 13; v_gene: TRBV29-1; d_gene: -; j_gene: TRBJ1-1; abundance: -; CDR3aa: CSADWMENTEAFF; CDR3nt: TGCAGCGCCGACTGGATGGAGAACACTGAAGCTTTCTTT
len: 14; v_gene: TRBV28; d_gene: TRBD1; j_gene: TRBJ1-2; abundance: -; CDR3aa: CASSLEPTGDGYTF; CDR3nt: TGTGCCAGCAGTTTAGAACCAACAGGGGACGGCTACACCTTC
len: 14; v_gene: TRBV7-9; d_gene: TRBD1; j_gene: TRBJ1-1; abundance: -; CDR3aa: CASNLQGGITEAFF; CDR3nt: TGTGCCAGCAACTTACAGGGGGGGATCACTGAAGCTTTCTTT
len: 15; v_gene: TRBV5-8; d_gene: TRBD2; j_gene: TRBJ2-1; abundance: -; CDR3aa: CASSFDAGVINEQFF; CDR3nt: TGTGCCAGCAGCTTCGATGCGGGAGTAATTAATGAGCAGTTCTTC
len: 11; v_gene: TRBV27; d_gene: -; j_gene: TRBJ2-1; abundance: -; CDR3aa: CASSPGNEQFF; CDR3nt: TGTGCCAGCAGTCCCGGCAATGAGCAGTTCTTC
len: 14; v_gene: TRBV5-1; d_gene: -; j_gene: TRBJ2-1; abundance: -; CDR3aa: CASSTYSSYNEQFF; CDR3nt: TGCGCCAGCAGCACGTACAGCTCCTACAATGAGCAGTTCTTC
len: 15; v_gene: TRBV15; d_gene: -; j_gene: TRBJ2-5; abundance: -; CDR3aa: CATSREGTPGETQYF; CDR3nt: TGTGCCACCAGCAGAGAGGGCACCCCGGGAGAGACCCAGTACTTC
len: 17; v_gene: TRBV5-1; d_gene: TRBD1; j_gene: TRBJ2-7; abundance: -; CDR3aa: CASSSSFDRARAYEQYF; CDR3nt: TGCGCCAGCAGCAGTTCTTTCGACAGGGCCAGGGCCTACGAGCAGTACTTC
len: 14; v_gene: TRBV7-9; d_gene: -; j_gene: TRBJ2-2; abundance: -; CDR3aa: CASSPGPNTGELFF; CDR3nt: TGTGCCAGCAGCCCAGGACCAAACACCGGGGAGCTGTTTTTT
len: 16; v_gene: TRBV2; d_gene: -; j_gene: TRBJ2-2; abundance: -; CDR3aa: CASSFPGLSNTGELFF; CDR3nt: TGTGCCAGCAGTTTCCCGGGACTTTCGAACACCGGGGAGCTGTTTTTT
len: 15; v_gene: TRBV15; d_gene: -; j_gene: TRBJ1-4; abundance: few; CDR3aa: CATSRDDATNEKLFF; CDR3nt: TGTGCCACCAGCCGGGACGACGCAACTAATGAAAAACTGTTTTTT
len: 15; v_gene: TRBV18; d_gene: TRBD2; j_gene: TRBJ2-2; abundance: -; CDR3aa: CASSPLALATGELFF; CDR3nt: TGTGCCAGCTCACCACTCGCACTAGCGACCGGGGAGCTGTTTTTT
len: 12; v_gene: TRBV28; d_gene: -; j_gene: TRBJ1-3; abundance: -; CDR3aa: CAESGAGNTIYF; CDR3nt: TGTGCTGAGTCGGGGGCAGGAAACACCATATATTTT
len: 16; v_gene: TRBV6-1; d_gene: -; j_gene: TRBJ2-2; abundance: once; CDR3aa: CASSERRGQSTGELFF; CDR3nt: TGTGCCAGCAGTGAACGTAGAGGACAGAGTACCGGGGAGCTGTTTTTT
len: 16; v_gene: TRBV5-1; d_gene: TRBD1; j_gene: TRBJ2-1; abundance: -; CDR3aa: CASSATGTGHYNEQFF; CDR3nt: TGCGCCAGCAGCGCAACCGGGACAGGTCACTACAATGAGCAGTTCTTC
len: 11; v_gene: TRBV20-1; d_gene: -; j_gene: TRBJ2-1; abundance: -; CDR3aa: CSAQREAKQFF; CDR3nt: TGCAGTGCTCAGAGGGAAGCCAAGCAGTTCTTC
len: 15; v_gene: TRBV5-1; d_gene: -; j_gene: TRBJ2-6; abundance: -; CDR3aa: CASSFAAAGANVLTF; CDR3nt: TGCGCCAGCAGCTTTGCGGCGGCTGGGGCCAACGTCCTGACTTTC
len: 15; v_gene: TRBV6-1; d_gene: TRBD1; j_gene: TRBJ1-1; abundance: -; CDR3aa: CASSGRQGWNTEAFF; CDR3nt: TGTGCCAGCAGTGGCAGACAGGGGTGGAACACTGAAGCTTTCTTT
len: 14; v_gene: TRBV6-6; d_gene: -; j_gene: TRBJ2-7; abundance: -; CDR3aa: CASSLGRVGCEQYF; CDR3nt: TGTGCCAGCAGCCTGGGACGGGTAGGATGCGAGCAGTACTTC
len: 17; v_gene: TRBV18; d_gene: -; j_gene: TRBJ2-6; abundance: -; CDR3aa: CASSPGTPSSGANVLTF; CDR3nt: TGTGCCAGCTCTCCCGGGACACCTAGCTCTGGGGCCAACGTCCTGACTTTC
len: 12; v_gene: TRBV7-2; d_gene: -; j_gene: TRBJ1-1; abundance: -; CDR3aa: CASSFGTNEAFF; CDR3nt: TGTGCCAGCAGCTTCGGGACAAACGAAGCTTTCTTT
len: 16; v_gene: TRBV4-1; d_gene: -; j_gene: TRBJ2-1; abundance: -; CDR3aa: CASSQVSGFPDNEQFF; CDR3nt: TGCGCCAGCAGCCAAGTAAGCGGTTTTCCGGACAATGAGCAGTTCTTC
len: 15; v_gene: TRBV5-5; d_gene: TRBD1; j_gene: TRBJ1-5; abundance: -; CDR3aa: CASSLETGAGGPQHF; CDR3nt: TGTGCCAGCAGCTTGGAGACAGGGGCGGGAGGGCCCCAGCATTTT
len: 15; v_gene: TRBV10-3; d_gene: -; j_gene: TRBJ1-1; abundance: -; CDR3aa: CAIRATTGMNTEAFF; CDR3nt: TGTGCCATCAGGGCGACTACAGGGATGAACACTGAAGCTTTCTTT
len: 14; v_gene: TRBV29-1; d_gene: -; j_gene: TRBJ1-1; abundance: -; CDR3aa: CSAGIGGFNTEAFF; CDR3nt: TGCAGCGCCGGGATAGGCGGGTTCAACACTGAAGCTTTCTTT
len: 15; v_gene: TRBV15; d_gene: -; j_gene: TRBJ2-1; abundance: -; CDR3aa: CATSRGEGGKREQFF; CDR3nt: TGTGCCACCAGCAGAGGGGAGGGGGGGAAACGTGAGCAGTTCTTC
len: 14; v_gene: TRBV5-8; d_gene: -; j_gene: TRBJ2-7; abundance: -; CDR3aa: CASSLTGSSYEQYF; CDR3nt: TGTGCCAGCAGCTTGACGGGTAGCTCCTACGAGCAGTACTTC
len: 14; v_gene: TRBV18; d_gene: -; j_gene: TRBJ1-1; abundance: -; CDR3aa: CASSPPGSNPEAFF; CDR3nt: TGTGCCAGCTCACCACCTGGATCGAATCCTGAAGCTTTCTTT
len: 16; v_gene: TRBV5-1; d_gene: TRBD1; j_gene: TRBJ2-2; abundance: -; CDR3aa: CASSFDRGDPTGELFF; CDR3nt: TGCGCCAGCAGCTTTGACAGGGGGGATCCCACCGGGGAGCTGTTTTTT
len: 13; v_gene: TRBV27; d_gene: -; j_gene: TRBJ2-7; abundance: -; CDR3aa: CASSLQRGDEQYF; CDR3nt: TGTGCCAGCAGTTTACAAAGGGGCGACGAGCAGTACTTC
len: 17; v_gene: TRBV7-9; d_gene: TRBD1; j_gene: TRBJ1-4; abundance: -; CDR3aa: CASSRDRPSPTNEKLFF; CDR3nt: TGTGCCAGCAGCCGGGACAGGCCATCCCCTACTAATGAAAAACTGTTTTTT
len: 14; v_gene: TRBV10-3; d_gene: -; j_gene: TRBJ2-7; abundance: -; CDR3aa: CAISGGPGAYEQYF; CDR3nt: TGTGCCATCAGTGGGGGGCCGGGGGCCTACGAGCAGTACTTC
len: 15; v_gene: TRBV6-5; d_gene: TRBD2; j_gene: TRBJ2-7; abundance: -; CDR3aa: CASSWTSGGTYEQYF; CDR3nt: TGTGCCAGCAGTTGGACTAGCGGGGGAACCTACGAGCAGTACTTC
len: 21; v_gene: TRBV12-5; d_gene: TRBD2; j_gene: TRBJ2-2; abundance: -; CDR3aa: CASGLAPIPGLAGGDTGELFF; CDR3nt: TGTGCTAGTGGTTTGGCCCCAATTCCGGGACTAGCGGGAGGGGATACCGGGGAGCTGTTTTTT
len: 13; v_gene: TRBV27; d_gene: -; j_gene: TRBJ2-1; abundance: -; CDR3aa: CASSSTSENEQFF; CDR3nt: TGTGCCAGCAGTTCCACCTCTGAGAATGAGCAGTTCTTC
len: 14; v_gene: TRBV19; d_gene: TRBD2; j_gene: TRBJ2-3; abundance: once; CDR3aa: CASSPALAGGTQYF; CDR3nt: TGTGCCAGTAGTCCCGCGCTAGCGGGAGGTACGCAGTATTTT
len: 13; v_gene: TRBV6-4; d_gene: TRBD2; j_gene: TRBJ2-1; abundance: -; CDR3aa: CASSRTRDNEQFF; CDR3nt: TGTGCCAGCAGTCGGACTAGAGACAATGAGCAGTTCTTC
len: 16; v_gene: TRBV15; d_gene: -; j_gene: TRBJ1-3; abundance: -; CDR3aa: CATSRDRTDTGNTIYF; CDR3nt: TGTGCCACCAGCAGAGATCGGACAGACACTGGAAACACCATATATTTT
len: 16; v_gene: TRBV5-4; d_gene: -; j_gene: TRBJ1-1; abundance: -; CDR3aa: CASSLAGRQLNTEAFF; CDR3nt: TGTGCCAGCAGCTTGGCCGGGCGGCAGCTCAACACTGAAGCTTTCTTT
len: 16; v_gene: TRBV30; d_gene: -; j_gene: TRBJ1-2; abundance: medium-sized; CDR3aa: CATEGWGADRQYGYTF; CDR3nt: TGTGCCACCGAGGGGTGGGGGGCAGATCGACAGTATGGCTACACCTTC
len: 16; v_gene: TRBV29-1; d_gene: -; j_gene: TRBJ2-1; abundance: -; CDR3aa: CSYSNRLGDTYNEQFF; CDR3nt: TGCAGCTACTCCAACCGGCTAGGGGATACCTACAATGAGCAGTTCTTC
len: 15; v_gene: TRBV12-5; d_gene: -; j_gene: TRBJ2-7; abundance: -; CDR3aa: CASGPFSKGDYEQYF; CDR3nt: TGTGCTAGTGGTCCCTTCTCAAAGGGTGACTACGAGCAGTACTTC
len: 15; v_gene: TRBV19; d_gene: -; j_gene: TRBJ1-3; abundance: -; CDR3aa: CASSIAGASGNTIYF; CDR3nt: TGTGCCAGTAGTATCGCGGGAGCCTCTGGAAACACCATATATTTT
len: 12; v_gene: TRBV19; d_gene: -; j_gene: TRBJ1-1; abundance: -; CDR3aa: CASSIVNGLSFF; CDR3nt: TGTGCCAGTAGTATCGTCAACGGTTTGTCTTTCTTT